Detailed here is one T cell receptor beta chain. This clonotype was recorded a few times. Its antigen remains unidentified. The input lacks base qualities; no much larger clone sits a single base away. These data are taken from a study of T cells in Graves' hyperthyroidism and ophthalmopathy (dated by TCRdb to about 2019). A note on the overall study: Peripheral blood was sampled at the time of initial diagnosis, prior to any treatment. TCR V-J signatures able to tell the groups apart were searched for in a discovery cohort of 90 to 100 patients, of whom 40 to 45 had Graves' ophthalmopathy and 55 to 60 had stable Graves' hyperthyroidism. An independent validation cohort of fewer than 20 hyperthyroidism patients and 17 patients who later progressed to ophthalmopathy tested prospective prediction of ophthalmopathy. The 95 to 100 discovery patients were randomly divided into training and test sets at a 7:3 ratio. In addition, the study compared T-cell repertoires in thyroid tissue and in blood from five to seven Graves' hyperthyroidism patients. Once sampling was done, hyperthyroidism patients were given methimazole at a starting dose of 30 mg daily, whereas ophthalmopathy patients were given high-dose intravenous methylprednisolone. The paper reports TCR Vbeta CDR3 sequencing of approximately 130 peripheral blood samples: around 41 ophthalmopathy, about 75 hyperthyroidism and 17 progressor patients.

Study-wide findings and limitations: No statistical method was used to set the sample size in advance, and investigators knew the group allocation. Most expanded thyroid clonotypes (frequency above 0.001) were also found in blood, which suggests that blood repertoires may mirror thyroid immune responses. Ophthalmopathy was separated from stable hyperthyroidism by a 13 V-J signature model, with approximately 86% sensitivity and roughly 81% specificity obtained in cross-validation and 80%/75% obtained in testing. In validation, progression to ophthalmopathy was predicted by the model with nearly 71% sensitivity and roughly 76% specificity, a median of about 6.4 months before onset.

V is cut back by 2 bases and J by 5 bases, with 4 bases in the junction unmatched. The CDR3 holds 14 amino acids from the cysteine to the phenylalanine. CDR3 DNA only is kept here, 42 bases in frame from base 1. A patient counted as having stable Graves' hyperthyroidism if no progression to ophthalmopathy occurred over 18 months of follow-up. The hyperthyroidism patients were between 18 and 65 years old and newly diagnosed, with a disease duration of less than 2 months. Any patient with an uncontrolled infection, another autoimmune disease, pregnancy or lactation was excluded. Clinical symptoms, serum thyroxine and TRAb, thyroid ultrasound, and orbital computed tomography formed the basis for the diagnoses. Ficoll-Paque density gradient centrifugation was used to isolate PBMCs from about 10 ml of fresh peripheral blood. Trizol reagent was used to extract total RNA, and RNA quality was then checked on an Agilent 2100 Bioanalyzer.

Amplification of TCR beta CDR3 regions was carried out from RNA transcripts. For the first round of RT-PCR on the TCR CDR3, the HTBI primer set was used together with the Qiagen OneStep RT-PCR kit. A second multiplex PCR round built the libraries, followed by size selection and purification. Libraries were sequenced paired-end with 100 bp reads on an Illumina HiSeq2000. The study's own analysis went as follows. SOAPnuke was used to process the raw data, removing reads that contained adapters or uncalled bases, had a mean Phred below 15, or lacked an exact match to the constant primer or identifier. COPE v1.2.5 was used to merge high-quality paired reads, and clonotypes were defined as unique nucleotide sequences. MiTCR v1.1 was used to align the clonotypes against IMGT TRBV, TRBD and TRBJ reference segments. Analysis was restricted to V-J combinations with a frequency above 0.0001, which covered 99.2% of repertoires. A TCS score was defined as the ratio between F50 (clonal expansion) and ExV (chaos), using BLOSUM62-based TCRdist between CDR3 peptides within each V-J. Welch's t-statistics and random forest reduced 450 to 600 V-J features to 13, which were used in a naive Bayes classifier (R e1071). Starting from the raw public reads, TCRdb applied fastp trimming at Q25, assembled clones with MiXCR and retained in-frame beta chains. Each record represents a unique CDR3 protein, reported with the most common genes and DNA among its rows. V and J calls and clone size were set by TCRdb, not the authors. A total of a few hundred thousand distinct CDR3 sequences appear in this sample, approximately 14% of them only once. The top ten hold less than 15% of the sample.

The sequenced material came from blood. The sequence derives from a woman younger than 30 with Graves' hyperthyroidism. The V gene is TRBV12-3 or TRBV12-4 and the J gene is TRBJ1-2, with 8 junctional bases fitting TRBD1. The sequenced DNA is TGTGCCAGCAGTTTATTCAGGGGGCTGTATGGCTACACCTTC. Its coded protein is CASSLFRGLYGYTF.